The 3 T cell receptor beta chains listed next were all sequenced from one sample in a study of T cells in localized non-small cell lung cancer (dated by TCRdb to the early 2020s). Libraries were built with the immunoSEQ multiplex PCR assay. The source is immuneACCESS, and TCRdb retained only in-frame sequences with V and J called. Part of the clones is not carried over; for the studies checked, unresolved V genes explain less than half of this, and the remainder is unexplained. The sample has tens of thousands of clones on record, roughly 90% of them singletons. Jointly, the top ten make up about 20% of the sample. This specimen was peripheral blood, taken before any cancer treatment. Every receptor here comes from a man aged 35 to 69 with stage I squamous cell lung carcinoma.

This chain uses TRBV9 with TRBJ1-3; no definite D call. The CDR3 is 14 amino acids. The V end was cut by 0 bases, the J end by 0 bases, with 4 bases between. Germline CDR1 SGDLS, CDR2 YYNGEE. CDR3 residues: CASSVAASGNTIYF. The CDR3 DNA reads TGTGCCAGCAGCGTAGCGGCCTCTGGAAACACCATATATTTT. The full variable domain, its missing parts supplied by reference TRBV9 and TRBJ1-3, is DSGVTQTPKHLITATGQRVTLRCSPRSGDLSVYWYQQSLDQGLQFLIQYYNGEERAKGNILERFSAQQFPDLHSELNLSSLELGDSALYFCASSVAASGNTIYFGEGSWLTVV.

This clone was counted a single time. This rearrangement joins TRBV21-1 to TRBJ2-6; whether TRBD2, the table's D call, matches the DNA was not checked. TRBV21-1 is marked as a pseudogene. The CDR3 spans 18 residues. This CDR3 is CASSKGPREDSGANVLTF. Written as DNA, the CDR3 is TGTGCCAGCAGCAAAGGGCCCAGGGAGGACTCTGGGGCCAACGTCCTGACTTTC.

The V and J genes are TRBV7-6 and TRBJ2-7, with a tentative D call TRBD2 (6 bases). Between the trimmed V and J ends, which lost 4 bases and 3 bases, there was a span of 13 bases. CDR1 and CDR2 from the germline V gene are SGHVS and FNYEAQ. This CDR3 has 14 amino acids. The CDR3 spells CASSSTRLSYEQYF. In DNA, the CDR3 is TGTGCCAGCAGCTCGACTAGACTGAGCTACGAGCAGTACTTC.